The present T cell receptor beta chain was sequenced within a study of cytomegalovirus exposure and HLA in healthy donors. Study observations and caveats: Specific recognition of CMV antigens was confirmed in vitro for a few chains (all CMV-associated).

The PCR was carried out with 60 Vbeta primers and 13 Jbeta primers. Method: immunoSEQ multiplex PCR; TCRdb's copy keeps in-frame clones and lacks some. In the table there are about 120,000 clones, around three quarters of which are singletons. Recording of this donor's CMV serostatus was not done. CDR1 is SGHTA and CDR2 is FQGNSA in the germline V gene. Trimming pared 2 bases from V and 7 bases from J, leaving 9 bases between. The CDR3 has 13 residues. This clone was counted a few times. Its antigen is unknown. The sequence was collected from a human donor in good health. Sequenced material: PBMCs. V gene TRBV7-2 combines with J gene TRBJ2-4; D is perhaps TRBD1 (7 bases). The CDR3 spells CASSLPGGNIQYF. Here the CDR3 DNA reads TGTGCCAGCAGCTTACCAGGGGGGAACATTCAGTACTTC.